This T cell receptor (beta chain) was retrieved from a study of blood T cell repertoires in COVID-19. Across the whole study: Material from acute and convalescent COVID-19 was sourced from the United States, Italy and Spain. The analysed material was cDNA or gDNA that came from T cells, B-cell-depleted T cells, or PBMCs.

As processed by the authors: Estimated nucleated cell counts came from reference gene primer amplification. Only in-frame clones appear in the TCRdb table, and some are missing; sequencing was by immunoSEQ multiplex PCR. The V and J calls and the clone size are those of that table, but D and trimming were determined from the DNA. The top ten clones hold 18% of a sample with about 82,000 clones, 85% of them seen once. CDR1 and CDR2 (germline): MNHEY, SVGEGT. Trimming at V came to 0 bases and at J to 8 bases, leaving 1 base not matched to a gene. The CDR3 totals 13 residues. The sample taken for sequencing was peripheral blood. This sequence originates from an elderly man with active or convalescent COVID-19. The gene calls are TRBV6-2 or TRBV6-3 and TRBJ2-1, with 7 bases lining up with TRBD2. CDR3 in DNA: TGTGCCAGCAGTTACTCAGCGGGGTATGAGCAGTTCTTC. Protein product: CASSYSAGYEQFF.